A selection of T cell receptor beta chains follows, all from one sample in a study of human T cells and chemical hapten exposure. TCRdb reprocessed the RACE reads via MiXCR and lists one record per CDR3 protein. The data hold under 450,000 distinct CDR3 sequences, with around 5% observed a single time. The sample consisted of whole blood, taken in connection with sensitization to the hapten diphenylcyclopropenone (DPC). Receptor source: a woman between 50 and 59 years old with alopecia areata. Some clones in this sample may be carry-over from other donors' samples. Each CDR3 is given with its conserved first and last residue. The D gene is left open where the match is weak. Clone size, where shown, is once, few, many, or a class for clones that have expanded.

J | V | size | D | CDR3 | DNA
TRBJ1-1 | TRBV12-3/TRBV12-4 | many | - | CATMRTENTEAFF | TGTGCCACCATGCGGACAGAGAACACTGAAGCTTTCTTT
TRBJ1-5 | TRBV28 | few | - | CASCWQGNQPQHF | TGTGCCAGCTGTTGGCAGGGGAATCAGCCCCAGCATTTT
TRBJ2-7 | TRBV27 | - | TRBD1 | CASSPKWGQEQYF | TGTGCCAGCAGTCCTAAGTGGGGACAGGAGCAGTACTTC
TRBJ1-6 | TRBV5-1 | many | - | CASSLEVEYNSPLHF | TGCGCCAGCAGCTTGGAGGTGGAGTATAATTCACCCCTCCACTTT
TRBJ1-2 | TRBV11-2 | - | - | CASSLSDSGPDGYTF | TGTGCCAGCAGCCTTAGCGACTCAGGACCCGATGGCTACACCTTC
TRBJ1-6 | TRBV18 | few | - | CASSPPAPEGSPLHF | TGTGCCAGCTCACCACCGGCCCCAGAAGGCTCACCCCTCCACTTT
TRBJ2-3 | TRBV28 | many | - | CASSSRQHPNTQYF | TGTGCCAGCAGTTCGCGGCAACATCCGAATACGCAGTATTTT
TRBJ2-3 | TRBV6-5 | many | TRBD2 | CASSSGTTHTDTQYF | TGTGCCAGCAGTTCCGGGACTACCCACACAGATACGCAGTATTTT
TRBJ2-1 | TRBV20-1 | few | TRBD2 | CSAPIAGGRDEQFF | TGCAGTGCCCCCATAGCGGGGGGTAGAGATGAGCAGTTCTTC
TRBJ2-3 | TRBV7-2 | many | TRBD2 | CASSLTSGPTDTQYF | TGTGCCAGCAGCTTAACTAGCGGGCCTACAGATACGCAGTATTTT